This TCR beta chain was identified in a study of technical replicates of blood from a few donors. Generated by immunoSEQ multiplex PCR, the TCRdb table keeps only in-frame clones and is missing some. The table has 83,000 or so clones, more than 90% seen once. CDR3 length equals 16 residues. Trimming took 3 bases from V and 2 from J, leaving 11 bases between them. The germline CDR1 and CDR2 sequences are LNHNV and YYDKDF (reference sequence). The gene calls are TRBV15 and TRBJ2-6; D might be TRBD2 (6 bases). Sequencing used T cells isolated from PBMCs. The sequence was obtained from a human donor in good health. CDR3 residues: CATSRGLPPGANVLTF. In DNA, the CDR3 is TGTGCCACCAGCAGGGGACTCCCGCCTGGGGCCAACGTCCTGACTTTC.